The 29 T cell receptor beta chains presented below share a single source sample, sequenced in a study of memory CD4+ T cells and cytomegalovirus serostatus. Single viable CD3+CD4+CD8-CD45RO+ cells were sorted as the memory CD4+ T cells. TCRdb's copy holds only in-frame clones and misses some; the assay was immunoSEQ multiplex PCR. The sample includes under 85,000 clones, about 73% seen only once; the top ten take 2.6%. The sequencing input was memory CD4+ T cells from blood. The receptors come from an adult in good health and CMV-seropositive.

This clone was detected a few times. CDR3 loop: CASSHRRSWETEAFF. CDR3 coding DNA: TGTGCCAGCAGCCACCGGAGGAGCTGGGAGACTGAAGCTTTCTTT. This chain uses TRBV14 with TRBJ1-1; unclear D gene. V was trimmed by 3 bases and J by 5 bases, leaving 16 bases between them. There are 15 residues in the CDR3. CDR1 and CDR2 (germline): SGHDN, FVKESK.

The chain links TRBV7-8 to TRBJ1-2, with D uncertain. V was trimmed by 5 bases and J by 8 bases, leaving 9 bases between them. CDR1 is SGHVS and CDR2 is FQNEAQ in the germline V gene. This CDR3 has 11 residues. CDR3 sequence: CASSPGAGYTF. Written as DNA, the CDR3 is TGTGCCAGCAGCCCCGGTGCGGGCTACACCTTC.

The chain combines TRBV7-9 with TRBJ1-5; the match to TRBD1 covers 7 bases. Germline CDR1 reads SEHNR; CDR2 reads FQNEAQ (reference sequence). The CDR3 sequence is 17 residues long. Trimming at V came to 5 bases and at J to 3 bases, leaving 13 bases not matched to a gene. CDR3 residues: CASSPTGVRGFNQPQHF. The CDR3 nucleotides read TGTGCCAGCAGCCCAACAGGGGTACGAGGTTTCAATCAGCCCCAGCATTTT.

The chain has TRBV6-5 and TRBJ2-7; TRBD1 or TRBD2 may be the D gene (5 bases each). Trimming removed 6 bases at V and 3 bases at J, with 18 bases between. This CDR3 is built from 15 residues. Germline CDR1 and CDR2: MNHEY and SVGAGI. CDR3 sequence reads: CASRQGGQALYEQYF. In DNA form, the CDR3 reads TGTGCCAGCAGGCAGGGCGGGCAGGCTCTCTACGAGCAGTACTTC.

This clone was observed once. The chain combines TRBV9 with TRBJ2-5, with 14 bases matching TRBD2. CDR3 length: 16 residues. Germline trimming cut 5 bases from V and 1 base from J; bases unmatched to any gene: 4. Germline V gene data show CDR1 as SGDLS and CDR2 as YYNGEE. The DNA for the CDR3 is TGTGCCAGCAGTCAAGGACTAGCGGGGGGCCAAGAGACCCAGTACTTC. This codes for CASSQGLAGGQETQYF.

The V call is TRBV4-2, the J call TRBJ1-2; D gene ambiguous. The CDR3 runs to 16 residues. Looked up from germline, CDR1 is LGHNA and CDR2 is YNFKEQ. Trimming pared 1 base from V and 8 bases from J, leaving 20 bases between. The CDR3 region is CASSQGAGASGWGYTF. CDR3 coding DNA: TGTGCCAGCAGCCAAGGGGCAGGCGCCTCGGGTTGGGGCTACACCTTC.

The rearrangement joins TRBV11-2 to TRBJ1-3; D call uncertain. Germline CDR1 is SGHAT and CDR2 is FQNNGV. The CDR3 consists of 15 residues. The V gene lost 5 bases and the J gene lost 9 bases, with 20 bases spanning the gap. CDR3 in DNA: TGTGCCAGCAGCCCCCTTGGTGGCCCGCTCGGCACCATATATTTT. Its protein product is CASSPLGGPLGTIYF.

The chain links TRBV18 to TRBJ1-1; no reliable D call. The V gene's germline CDR1 is KGHSH and CDR2 LQKENI. V lost 2 bases, J lost 4 bases, and 11 bases lay in between. CDR3 size: 14 residues. The CDR3 nucleotides are TGTGCCAGCTCACCAACGGACGCAAGCACTGAAGCTTTCTTT. Protein product: CASSPTDASTEAFF.

This chain uses TRBV5-6 with TRBJ2-1; 9 positions match TRBD1. V shed 5 bases, J shed 3 bases, and the junction held 12 bases outside the gene matches. The CDR3 is 17 amino acids. Germline CDR1 SGHDT, CDR2 YYEEEE. For the CDR3, the DNA is TGTGCCAGCAGGCAGGGAGTCCGGGACAGGGACTACAATGAGCAGTTCTTC. It translates to CASRQGVRDRDYNEQFF.

The chain carries TRBV29-1 and TRBJ1-4; TRBD1 is a possible D gene (6 bases). The CDR3 has 13 amino acids. The germline V gene has CDR1 SQVTM and CDR2 ANQGSEA. Deletions cut 5 bases from V and 6 bases from J, with 13 bases between. Here the CDR3 reads CSVLWGADEKLFF. The CDR3 nucleotides are TGCAGCGTTCTGTGGGGGGCGGATGAAAAACTGTTTTTT.

The V call is TRBV28, the J call TRBJ1-2, with TRBD1 identical over 8 bases. The J segment lost 1 base and the V segment lost 2 bases, leaving 6 bases of the junction unmatched. CDR1 and CDR2 from the germline V gene are MDHEN and SYDVKM. The CDR3 extends over 16 amino acids. The CDR3 is CASSLTGTGINYGYTF. Written as DNA, the CDR3 is TGTGCCAGCAGTTTAACGGGGACAGGTATTAACTATGGCTACACCTTC.

The chain is built from TRBV7-9 and TRBJ2-1; D perhaps matches TRBD2 (5 bases). Germline loops: CDR1 SEHNR, CDR2 FQNEAQ (reference sequence). The CDR3 has 13 amino acids. V lost 1 base and J lost 8, with 9 bases in between. CDR3 amino acids: CASSLGPGDEQFF. The DNA of the CDR3 is TGTGCCAGCAGCTTAGGGCCCGGGGATGAGCAGTTCTTC.

This chain links TRBV9 with TRBJ2-1; no clear D. Germline assignment: CDR1 SGDLS and CDR2 YYNGEE. This CDR3 contains 17 residues. Trimming removed 0 bases from V and 5 bases from J, with 18 bases in between. The CDR3 DNA reads as TGTGCCAGCAGCGTAGGGCCCGGGTCGGACGGTAACAATGAGCAGTTCTTC. Translating gives CASSVGPGSDGNNEQFF.

V gene TRBV7-9 combines with J gene TRBJ2-7, with 10 positions matching TRBD2. The length of the CDR3 is 15 residues. Germline CDR1 reads SEHNR; CDR2 reads FQNEAQ (reference sequence). J was trimmed by 0 bases and V by 5 bases; bases with no gene match: 4. CDR3 DNA sequence: TGTGCCAGCAGCCGATGGACTAGCGGCTCCTACGAGCAGTACGTC. This sequence encodes CASSRWTSGSYEQYV.

The chain is built from TRBV19 and TRBJ1-5; 10 bases fit TRBD1. The V gene end was trimmed by 1 base and the J gene end by 2 bases; junction bases not matched to a gene: 5. This CDR3 spans 17 amino acids. The germline CDR1 and CDR2 sequences are LNHDA and SQIVND (reference sequence). As DNA, the CDR3 is TGTGCCAGTAGTATAGGGGACAGGGGTGGAGGCAATCAGCCCCAGCATTTT. Encoded protein: CASSIGDRGGGNQPQHF.

This chain uses TRBV11-2 with TRBJ2-1; no clear D gene. Germline V gene sequence: CDR1 SGHAT, CDR2 FQNNGV. With 5 bases removed from V and 6 bases from J, the gap between germline ends came to 14 bases. This CDR3 has 14 amino acids. The CDR3 region is CASSTSAGLNEQFF. The CDR3 region has the DNA TGTGCCAGCAGCACCTCGGCAGGCCTCAATGAGCAGTTCTTC. The full variable domain, with the rest looked up from reference TRBV11-2 and TRBJ2-1, is EAGVAQSPRYKIIEKRQSVAFWCNPISGHATLYWYQQILGQGPKLLIQFQNNGVVDDSQLPKDRFSAERLKGVDSTLKIQPAKLEDSAVYLCASSTSAGLNEQFFGPGTRLTVL.

V gene TRBV9 combines with J gene TRBJ2-3; unclear D gene. Trimming stripped 0 bases from V and 1 base from J, with 6 bases between. This CDR3 spans 14 amino acids. Germline V gene sequence: CDR1 SGDLS, CDR2 YYNGEE. The CDR3 region is CASSVVSRTDTQYF. The CDR3, as DNA: TGTGCCAGCAGCGTAGTATCTCGCACAGATACGCAGTATTTT.

The rearrangement joins TRBV11-2 to TRBJ2-1; 7 bases agree with TRBD1. The germline gives CDR1 SGHAT, CDR2 FQNNGV. V gave up 3 bases and J gave up 6 bases; unmatched junction bases: 8. This CDR3 comprises 15 residues. The CDR3 sequence is CASSLSWTGSNEQFF. CDR3 sequence (DNA): TGTGCCAGCAGCTTGAGCTGGACAGGATCCAATGAGCAGTTCTTC.

This CDR3 reads CASTSYLLAGGRGFSYNEQFF. CDR3 sequence (DNA): TGTGCCAGCACATCATACCTACTAGCGGGGGGTCGGGGTTTCTCCTACAATGAGCAGTTCTTC. This chain joins TRBV28 and TRBJ2-1; TRBD2 aligns across 12 bases. Germline-derived CDR1 and CDR2 are MDHEN and SYDVKM. The CDR3 has 21 residues. V shed 7 bases and J 0 bases; nucleotides not matched to a gene: 19.

The gene calls are TRBV6-1 and TRBJ2-1, with 9 bases matching TRBD2. The V and J ends lost 11 bases and 3 bases, in that order; junction bases with no gene match: 8. Germline V CDR1 and CDR2: MNHNS, SASEGT. The CDR3 has 14 residues. The CDR3: CAVKRGEYYNEQFF. CDR3 DNA: TGTGCCGTAAAGCGGGGGGAATACTACAATGAGCAGTTCTTC.

The DNA of the CDR3 is TGTGCCAGCAGCCCGGCGCGGACTAGCGGGTTCAATGAGCAGTTCTTC. Protein sequence: CASSPARTSGFNEQFF. This chain connects TRBV7-8 to TRBJ2-1, with 11 bases lining up with TRBD2. V lost 5 bases to trimming and J lost 6 bases; unmatched junction nucleotides: 9. This CDR3 has 16 amino acids. Looked up from germline, CDR1 is SGHVS and CDR2 is FQNEAQ.

This clone has only a few counts. The chain is built from TRBV7-2 and TRBJ2-5; D is possibly TRBD1 (6 bases). Trimming stripped 5 bases from V and 2 bases from J, with 9 bases between. The CDR3 length is 13 residues. Per the germline V gene, CDR1 is SGHTA and CDR2 is FQGNSA. CDR3 DNA sequence: TGTGCCAGCAGCCGCGGACAGCAAGAGACCCAGTACTTC. It yields the protein CASSRGQQETQYF.

This clone has only one observation. The chain has TRBV10-3 and TRBJ2-3, with D possibly being TRBD2 (6 bases). V was cut by 10 bases and J by 3 bases, with 23 bases left in between. Germline V gives CDR1 ENHRY, CDR2 SYGVKD. This CDR3 is 16 amino acids long. The DNA of the CDR3 is TGTGCCAGTATTCCGGGACTCGCCGAGGGAACAGATACGCAGTATTTT. Protein product: CASIPGLAEGTDTQYF.

This clone was detected only once. This sequence joins TRBV19 and TRBJ1-1, with 8 bases lining up with TRBD1. The CDR3 covers 14 residues. V lost 5 bases and J lost 4; bases outside the gene matches: 6. Germline V gene lookup returns CDR1 LNHDA and CDR2 SQIVND (reference sequence). The CDR3 region is CASSWTGWVTEAFF. The CDR3 DNA follows: TGTGCCAGTAGTTGGACAGGGTGGGTCACTGAAGCTTTCTTT. Drawing the rest from reference TRBV19 and TRBJ1-1, the complete variable domain is DGGITQSPKYLFRKEGQNVTLSCEQNLNHDAMYWYRQDPGQGLRLIYYSQIVNDFQKGDIAEGYSVSREKKESFPLTVTSAQKNPTAFYLCASSWTGWVTEAFFGQGTRLTVV.

The chain employs TRBV30 and TRBJ2-1, with D perhaps matching TRBD1 or TRBD2 (5 bases each). V was shortened by 7 bases and J by 5 bases, with 24 bases between the two germline ends. Germline assignment: CDR1 GTSNPN and CDR2 SVGIG (reference sequence). CDR3 length: 16 amino acids. The DNA of the CDR3 is TGTGCCTTACAACCGGGACCCCAGGTCGAGAACAATGAGCAGTTCTTC. It codes for CALQPGPQVENNEQFF.

This chain joins TRBV19 and TRBJ1-1, with D possibly being TRBD1 (6 bases). The CDR3 sequence is 15 residues long. Germline V gene sequence: CDR1 LNHDA, CDR2 SQIVND (reference sequence). The V gene lost 1 base and the J gene lost 7 bases, with 16 bases spanning the gap. The DNA of the CDR3 is TGTGCCAGTAGTATAGCGAGGGGGAGAGGGGGTGAAGCTTTCTTT. Its translation: CASSIARGRGGEAFF.

The chain couples TRBV7-2 to TRBJ1-1, with 7 bases aligning to TRBD1. CDR3 length equals 14 residues. Germline V gives CDR1 SGHTA, CDR2 FQGNSA. The junction had 6 bases not matched to a gene; V was cut back by 3 bases and J by 5 bases. CDR3 DNA sequence: TGTGCCAGCAGCTTTAACAGGGGAAGGACTGAAGCTTTCTTT. Its translation is CASSFNRGRTEAFF.

This clone was found once. This chain joins TRBV5-1 and TRBJ1-4; 8 bases are a match to TRBD1. There are 15 residues in the CDR3. With V trimmed by 0 bases and J by 8 bases, 6 bases remained unmatched. The germline gives CDR1 SGHRS, CDR2 YFSETQ. The CDR3 is CASSLATGVQEKLFF. The CDR3 region has the DNA TGCGCCAGCAGCTTGGCGACAGGGGTGCAGGAAAAACTGTTTTTT.

A single count supports this clone. This chain connects TRBV25-1 to TRBJ2-7; 9 bases are shared with TRBD2. There are 14 residues in the CDR3. The V segment lost 7 bases and the J segment 3 bases; nucleotides outside the gene matches: 7. Germline values: CDR1 MGHDK, CDR2 SYGVNS. CDR3: CASTRGGGNYEQYF. DNA for the CDR3: TGTGCCAGCACCCGCGGGGGGGGAAACTACGAGCAGTACTTC.